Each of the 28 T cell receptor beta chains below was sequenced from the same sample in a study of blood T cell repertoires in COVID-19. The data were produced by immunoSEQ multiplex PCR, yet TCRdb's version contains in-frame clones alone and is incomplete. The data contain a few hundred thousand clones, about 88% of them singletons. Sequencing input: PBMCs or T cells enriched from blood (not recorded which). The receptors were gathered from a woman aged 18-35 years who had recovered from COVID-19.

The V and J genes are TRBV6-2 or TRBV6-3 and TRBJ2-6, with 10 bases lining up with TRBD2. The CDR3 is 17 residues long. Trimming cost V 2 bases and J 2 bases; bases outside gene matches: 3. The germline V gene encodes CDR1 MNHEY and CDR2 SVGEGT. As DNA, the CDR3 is TGTGCCAGCAGTTACCCAGCGGGGGGGCCTGGGGCCAACGTCCTGACTTTC. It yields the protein CASSYPAGGPGANVLTF.

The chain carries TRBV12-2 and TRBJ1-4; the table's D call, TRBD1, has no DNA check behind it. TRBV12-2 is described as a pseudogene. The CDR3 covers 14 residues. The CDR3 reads CASRNDRLLEKLFF. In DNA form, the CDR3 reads TGTGCAAGTCGTAACGACAGGCTACTTGAAAAACTGTTTTTT.

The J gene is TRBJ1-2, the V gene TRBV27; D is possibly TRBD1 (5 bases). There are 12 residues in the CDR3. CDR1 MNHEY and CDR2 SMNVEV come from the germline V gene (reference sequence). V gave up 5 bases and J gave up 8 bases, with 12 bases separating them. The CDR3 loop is CASSRGGGGYTF. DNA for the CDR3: TGTGCCAGCAGTCGGGGGGGAGGCGGCTACACCTTC.

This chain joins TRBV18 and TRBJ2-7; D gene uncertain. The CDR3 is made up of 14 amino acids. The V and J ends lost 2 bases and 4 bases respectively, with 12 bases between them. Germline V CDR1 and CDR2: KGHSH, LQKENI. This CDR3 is CASSPTTEAYEQYF. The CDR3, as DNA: TGTGCCAGCTCACCAACAACAGAAGCATACGAGCAGTACTTC.

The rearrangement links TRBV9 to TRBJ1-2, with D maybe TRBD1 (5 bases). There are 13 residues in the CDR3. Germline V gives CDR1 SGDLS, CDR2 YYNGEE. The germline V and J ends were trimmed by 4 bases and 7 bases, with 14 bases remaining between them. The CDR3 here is CASSPLGPRGYTF. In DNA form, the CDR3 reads TGTGCCAGCAGCCCCCTGGGGCCCCGTGGCTACACCTTC.

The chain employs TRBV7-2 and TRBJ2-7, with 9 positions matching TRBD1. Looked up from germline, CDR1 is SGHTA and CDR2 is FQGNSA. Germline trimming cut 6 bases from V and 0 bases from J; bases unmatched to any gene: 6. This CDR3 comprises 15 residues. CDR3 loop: CASRRPGQGSYEQYF. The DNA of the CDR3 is TGTGCCAGCAGGCGCCCGGGACAGGGCTCCTACGAGCAGTACTTC.

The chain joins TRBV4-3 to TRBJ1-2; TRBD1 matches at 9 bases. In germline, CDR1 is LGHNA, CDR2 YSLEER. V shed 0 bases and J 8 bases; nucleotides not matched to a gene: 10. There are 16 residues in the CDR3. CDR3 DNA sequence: TGCGCCAGCAGCCAAGAGTGGGACAGGGATATTTTAGGCTACACCTTC. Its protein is CASSQEWDRDILGYTF.

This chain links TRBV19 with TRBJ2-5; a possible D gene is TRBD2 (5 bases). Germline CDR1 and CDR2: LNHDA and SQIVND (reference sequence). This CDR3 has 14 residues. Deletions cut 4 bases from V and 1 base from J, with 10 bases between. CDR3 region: CASSSNGIQETQYF. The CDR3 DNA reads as TGTGCCAGTAGTAGTAACGGGATCCAAGAGACCCAGTACTTC. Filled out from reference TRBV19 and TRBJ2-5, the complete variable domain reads DGGITQSPKYLFRKEGQNVTLSCEQNLNHDAMYWYRQDPGQGLRLIYYSQIVNDFQKGDIAEGYSVSREKKESFPLTVTSAQKNPTAFYLCASSSNGIQETQYFGPGTRLLVL.

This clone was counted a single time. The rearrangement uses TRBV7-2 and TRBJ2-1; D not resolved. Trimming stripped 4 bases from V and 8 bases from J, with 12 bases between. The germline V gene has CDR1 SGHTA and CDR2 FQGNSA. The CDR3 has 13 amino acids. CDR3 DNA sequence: TGTGCCAGCAGCTCCTCGGGTATGCATGAGCAGTTCTTC. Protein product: CASSSSGMHEQFF.

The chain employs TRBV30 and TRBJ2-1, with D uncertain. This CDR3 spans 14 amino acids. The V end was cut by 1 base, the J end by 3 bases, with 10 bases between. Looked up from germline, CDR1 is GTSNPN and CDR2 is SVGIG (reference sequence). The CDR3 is CAWSGSTVYNEQFF. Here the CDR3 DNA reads TGTGCCTGGAGTGGCTCCACTGTCTACAATGAGCAGTTCTTC.

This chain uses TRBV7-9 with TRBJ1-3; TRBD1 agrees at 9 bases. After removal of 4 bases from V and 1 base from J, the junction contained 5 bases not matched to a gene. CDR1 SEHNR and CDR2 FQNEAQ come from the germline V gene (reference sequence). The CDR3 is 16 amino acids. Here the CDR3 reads CASSSSGQGSGNTIYF. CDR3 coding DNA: TGTGCCAGCAGCTCGAGCGGACAGGGGTCTGGAAACACCATATATTTT.

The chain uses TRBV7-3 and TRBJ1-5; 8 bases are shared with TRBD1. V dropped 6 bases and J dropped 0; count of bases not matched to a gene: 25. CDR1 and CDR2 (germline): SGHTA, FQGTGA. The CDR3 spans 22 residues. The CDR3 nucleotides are TGTGCCAGCAGTCTTGGAGGGCCGCCCGGGACAGGAGAAGCATATAGCAATCAGCCCCAGCATTTT. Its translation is CASSLGGPPGTGEAYSNQPQHF.

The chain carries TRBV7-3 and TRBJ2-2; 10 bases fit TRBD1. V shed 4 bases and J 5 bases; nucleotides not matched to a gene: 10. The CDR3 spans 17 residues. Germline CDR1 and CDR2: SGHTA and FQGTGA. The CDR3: CASSSPGQGIETGELFF. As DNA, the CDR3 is TGTGCCAGCAGCTCCCCGGGACAGGGGATAGAGACCGGGGAGCTGTTTTTT.

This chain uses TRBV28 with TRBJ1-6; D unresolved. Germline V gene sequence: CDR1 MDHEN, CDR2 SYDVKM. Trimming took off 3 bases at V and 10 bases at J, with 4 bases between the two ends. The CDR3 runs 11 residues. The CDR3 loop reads CASSFPSPLHF. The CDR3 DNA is TGTGCCAGCAGTTTCCCATCACCCCTCCACTTT.

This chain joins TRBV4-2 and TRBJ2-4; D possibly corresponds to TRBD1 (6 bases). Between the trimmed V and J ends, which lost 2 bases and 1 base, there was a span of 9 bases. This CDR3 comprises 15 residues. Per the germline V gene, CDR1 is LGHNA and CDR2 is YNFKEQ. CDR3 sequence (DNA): TGTGCCAGCAGCCAACACAGGGAGGCCAAAAACATTCAGTACTTC. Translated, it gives CASSQHREAKNIQYF.

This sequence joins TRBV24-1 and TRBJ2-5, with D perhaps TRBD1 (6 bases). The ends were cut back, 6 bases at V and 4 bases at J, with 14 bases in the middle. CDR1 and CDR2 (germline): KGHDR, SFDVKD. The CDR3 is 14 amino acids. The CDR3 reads CATSPDRFSETQYF. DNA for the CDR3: TGTGCCACCAGTCCCGACAGGTTTTCAGAGACCCAGTACTTC.

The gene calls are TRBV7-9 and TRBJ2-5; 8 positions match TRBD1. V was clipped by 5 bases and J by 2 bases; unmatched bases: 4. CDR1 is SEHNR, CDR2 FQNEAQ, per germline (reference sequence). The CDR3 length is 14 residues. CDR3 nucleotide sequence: TGTGCCAGCAGCCCCGGGACAGGACAAGAGACCCAGTACTTC. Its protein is CASSPGTGQETQYF.

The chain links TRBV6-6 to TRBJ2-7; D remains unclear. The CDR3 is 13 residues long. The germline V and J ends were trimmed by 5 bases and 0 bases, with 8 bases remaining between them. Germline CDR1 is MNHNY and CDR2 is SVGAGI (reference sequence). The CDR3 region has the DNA TGTGCCAGCAGTCATGAGGTCTCCTACGAGCAGTACTTC. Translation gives CASSHEVSYEQYF.

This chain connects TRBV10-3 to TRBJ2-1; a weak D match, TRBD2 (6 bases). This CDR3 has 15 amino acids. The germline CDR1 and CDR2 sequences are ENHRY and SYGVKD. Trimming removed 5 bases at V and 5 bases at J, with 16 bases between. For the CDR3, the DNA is TGTGCCATCAGTCCCGGAGCGGGCGGGGACAATGAGCAGTTCTTC. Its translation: CAISPGAGGDNEQFF.

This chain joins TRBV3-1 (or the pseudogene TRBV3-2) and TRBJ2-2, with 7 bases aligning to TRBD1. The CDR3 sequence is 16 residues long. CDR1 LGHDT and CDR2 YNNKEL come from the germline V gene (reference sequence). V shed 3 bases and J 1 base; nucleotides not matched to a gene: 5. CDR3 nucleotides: TGTGCCAGCAGCCATACCGGACAGGTGAACACCGGGGAGCTGTTTTTT. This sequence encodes CASSHTGQVNTGELFF.

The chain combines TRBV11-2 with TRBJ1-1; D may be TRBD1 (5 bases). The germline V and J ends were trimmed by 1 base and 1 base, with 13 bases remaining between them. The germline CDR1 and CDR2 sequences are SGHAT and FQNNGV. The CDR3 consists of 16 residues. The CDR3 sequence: CASSLVRGRPNTEAFF. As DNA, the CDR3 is TGTGCCAGCAGCTTAGTTAGGGGCAGACCGAACACTGAAGCTTTCTTT.

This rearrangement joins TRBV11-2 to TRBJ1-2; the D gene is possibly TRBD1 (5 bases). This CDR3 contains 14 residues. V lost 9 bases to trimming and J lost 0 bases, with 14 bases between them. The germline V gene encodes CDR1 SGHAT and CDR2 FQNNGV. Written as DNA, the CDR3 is TGTGCCAGTGTGCGGGGGAGATCTAACTATGGCTACACCTTC. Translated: CASVRGRSNYGYTF.

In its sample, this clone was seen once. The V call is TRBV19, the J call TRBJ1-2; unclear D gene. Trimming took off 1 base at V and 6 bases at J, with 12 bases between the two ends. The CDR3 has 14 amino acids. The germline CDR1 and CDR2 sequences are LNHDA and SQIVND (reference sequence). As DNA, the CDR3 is TGTGCCAGTAGTATAGGGCAACAGCCCCATGGCTACACCTTC. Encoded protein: CASSIGQQPHGYTF.

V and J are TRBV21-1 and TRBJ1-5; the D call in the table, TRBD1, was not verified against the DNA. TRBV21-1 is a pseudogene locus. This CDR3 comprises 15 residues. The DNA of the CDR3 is TGTGCCAGCAGCAATCGCAGGGATAGCAATCAGCCCCAGCATTTT. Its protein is CASSNRRDSNQPQHF.

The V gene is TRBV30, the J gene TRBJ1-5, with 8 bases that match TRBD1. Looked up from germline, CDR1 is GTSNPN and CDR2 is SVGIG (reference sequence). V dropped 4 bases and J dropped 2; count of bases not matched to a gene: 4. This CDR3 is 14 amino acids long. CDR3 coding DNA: TGTGCCTGGACAGGGGGCGACGGCAATCAGCCCCAGCATTTT. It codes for CAWTGGDGNQPQHF. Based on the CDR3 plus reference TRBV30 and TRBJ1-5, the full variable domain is SQTIHQWPATLVQPVGSPLSLECTVEGTSNPNLYWYRQAAGRGLQLLFYSVGIGQISSEVPQNLSASRPQDRQFILSSKKLLLSDSGFYLCAWTGGDGNQPQHFGDGTRLSIL.

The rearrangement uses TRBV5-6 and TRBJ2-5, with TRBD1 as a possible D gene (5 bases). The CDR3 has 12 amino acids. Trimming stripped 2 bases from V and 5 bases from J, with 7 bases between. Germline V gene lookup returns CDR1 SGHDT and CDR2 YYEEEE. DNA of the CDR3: TGTGCCAGCAGCTTAACAGGCGAGACCCAGTACTTC. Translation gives CASSLTGETQYF.

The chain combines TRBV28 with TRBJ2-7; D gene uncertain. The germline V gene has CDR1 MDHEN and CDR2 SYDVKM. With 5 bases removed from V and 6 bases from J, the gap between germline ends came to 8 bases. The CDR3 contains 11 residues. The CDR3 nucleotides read TGTGCCAGCAGTGTAATCTCCGAGCAGTACTTC. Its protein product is CASSVISEQYF. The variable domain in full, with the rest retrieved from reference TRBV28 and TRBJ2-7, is DVKVTQSSRYLVKRTGEKVFLECVQDMDHENMFWYRQDPGLGLRLIYFSYDVKMKEKGDIPEGYSVSREKKERFSLILESASTNQTSMYLCASSVISEQYFGPGTRLTVT.

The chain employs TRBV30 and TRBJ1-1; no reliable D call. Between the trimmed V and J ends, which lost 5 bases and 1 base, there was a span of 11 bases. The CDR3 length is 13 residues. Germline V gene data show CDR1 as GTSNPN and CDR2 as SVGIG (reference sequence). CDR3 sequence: CAWAGGWNTEAFF. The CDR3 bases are TGTGCCTGGGCGGGTGGTTGGAACACTGAAGCTTTCTTT.